This T cell receptor beta chain was identified in a study of blood T cell repertoires in COVID-19. Study details: From T cells, B-cell-depleted T cells, or PBMCs came the material, which was cDNA or gDNA.

V was shortened by 5 bases and J by 3 bases, with 11 bases between the two germline ends. This CDR3 has 14 amino acids. Germline V gene sequence: CDR1 SEHNR, CDR2 FQNEAQ (reference sequence). The table came from immunoSEQ multiplex PCR; TCRdb's copy has only in-frame clones and leaves some out. The sample includes 150,000 or so clones, over 75% seen only once; the top ten take over 2.5%. In terms of age and location, participants ranged from roughly 18 to 95 years and lived in around 22 US areas. Researchers sorted participants into cohorts using their self-reported clinical history. Sequencing input: PBMCs or T cells enriched from blood (not recorded which). J is TRBJ1-5 and V is TRBV7-9; no reliable D call. This receptor was obtained from a woman in her fifties or sixties who had recovered from COVID-19. The CDR3 spells CASSPPGPNQPQHF. CDR3 coding DNA: TGTGCCAGCAGCCCACCGGGTCCCAATCAGCCCCAGCATTTT. Filled out from reference TRBV7-9 and TRBJ1-5, the complete variable domain reads DTGVSQNPRHKITKRGQNVTFRCDPISEHNRLYWYRQTLGQGPEFLTYFQNEAQLEKSRLLSDRFSAERPKGSFSTLEIQRTEQGDSAMYLCASSPPGPNQPQHFGDGTRLSIL.